This is a list of T cell receptor beta chains from one sample in a study of neoadjuvant anti-PD-1 for oral cavity cancer. The method was immunoSEQ multiplex PCR; TCRdb's version includes in-frame clones alone and lacks a portion of them. The sample lists 9,500 to 15,000 clones; 60% to 80% were seen once. The sequencing used tumor tissue, collected before nivolumab (anti-PD-1) treatment. The receptors here all came from a person aged 35 to 85 with oral cavity squamous cell carcinoma. The donor label of this sample is uncertain. The CDR3 runs from the conserved cysteine through the conserved F or W. A D gene is named only where the DNA matches it firmly. Some rows mark clone size as missing; the rest say once, few, many or name a class of expanded clone.

J gene: TRBJ2-2; clone size: -; V gene: TRBV9; D gene: -; CDR3 DNA: TGTGCCAGCAGCGTGGACCTAACCGGGGAGCTGTTTTTT; CDR3 protein: CASSVDLTGELFF
J gene: TRBJ2-3; clone size: -; V gene: TRBV6-5; D gene: -; CDR3 DNA: TGTGCCAGCAGTTATGCCCAGGCTACAGATACGCAGTATTTT; CDR3 protein: CASSYAQATDTQYF
J gene: TRBJ1-1; clone size: few; V gene: TRBV28; D gene: -; CDR3 DNA: TGTGCCAGCAGAGCAGGGGAAACTGAAGCTTTCTTT; CDR3 protein: CASRAGETEAFF
J gene: TRBJ2-1; clone size: -; V gene: TRBV5-1; D gene: TRBD2; CDR3 DNA: TGCGCCAGCAGTGTTGCGGGACTATACAATGAGCAGTTCTTC; CDR3 protein: CASSVAGLYNEQFF
J gene: TRBJ2-3; clone size: -; V gene: TRBV1; D gene: -; CDR3 DNA: TGCACCAGCAGACTAGCGGCCCTCACAGATACGCAGTATTTT; CDR3 protein: CTSRLAALTDTQYF
J gene: TRBJ2-7; clone size: -; V gene: TRBV28; D gene: -; CDR3 DNA: TGTGCCAGCGCCTCCGGGGCCTACGAGCAGTACTTC; CDR3 protein: CASASGAYEQYF
J gene: TRBJ1-2; clone size: -; V gene: TRBV5-3; D gene: TRBD1; CDR3 DNA: TGTGCCAGAAGCTTTCCTTCCGGGACAGGTTATGGCTACACCTTC; CDR3 protein: CARSFPSGTGYGYTF
J gene: TRBJ1-1; clone size: -; V gene: TRBV5-5; D gene: TRBD1; CDR3 DNA: TGTGCCAGCAGCGCGGGACAGATGAACACTGAAGCTTTCTTT; CDR3 protein: CASSAGQMNTEAFF
J gene: TRBJ2-1; clone size: -; V gene: TRBV14; D gene: TRBD2; CDR3 DNA: TGTGCCAGCAGCCAAACACCGGGACTAGCCAACAATGAGCAGTTCTTC; CDR3 protein: CASSQTPGLANNEQFF
J gene: TRBJ2-3; clone size: -; V gene: TRBV5-1; D gene: -; CDR3 DNA: TGCGCCAGCAGCGGGCAGGCTACAGATACGCAGTATTTT; CDR3 protein: CASSGQATDTQYF
J gene: TRBJ1-5; clone size: few; V gene: TRBV7-9; D gene: -; CDR3 DNA: TGTGCCAGCAGCTTAAAGGTCGGCCAGCCCCAGCATTTT; CDR3 protein: CASSLKVGQPQHF
J gene: TRBJ2-5; clone size: -; V gene: TRBV7-7; D gene: TRBD1; CDR3 DNA: TGTGCCAGCAGCGAATTGAGTGGGACAGCCGAGACCCAGTACTTC; CDR3 protein: CASSELSGTAETQYF
J gene: TRBJ1-5; clone size: -; V gene: TRBV5-1; D gene: -; CDR3 DNA: TGCGCCAGCAGCTTGGAGGGGGTCGGCAATCAGCCCCAGCATTTT; CDR3 protein: CASSLEGVGNQPQHF
J gene: TRBJ2-7; clone size: -; V gene: TRBV18; D gene: -; CDR3 DNA: TGTGCCAGCTCCCCACAGGGAACCTACGAGCAGTACTTC; CDR3 protein: CASSPQGTYEQYF
J gene: TRBJ2-1; clone size: once; V gene: TRBV5-1; D gene: TRBD2; CDR3 DNA: TGCGCCAGCAGCGTACTAGCGGGGGCCTCCAATGAGCAGTTCTTC; CDR3 protein: CASSVLAGASNEQFF
J gene: TRBJ2-1; clone size: -; V gene: TRBV10-1; D gene: TRBD2; CDR3 DNA: TGCGCCAGCAGTGAGTCAGGGATAGCGGGATACTACAATGAGCAGTTCTTC; CDR3 protein: CASSESGIAGYYNEQFF
J gene: TRBJ2-1; clone size: few; V gene: TRBV19; D gene: TRBD2; CDR3 DNA: TGTGCCAGTAACGGCGGGAGCTCTTCGGATGAGCAGTTCTTC; CDR3 protein: CASNGGSSSDEQFF
J gene: TRBJ1-1; clone size: -; V gene: TRBV6-1; D gene: -; CDR3 DNA: TGTGCCAGCAGTGCCGGAGGGTACACTGAAGCTTTCTTT; CDR3 protein: CASSAGGYTEAFF
J gene: TRBJ2-7; clone size: few; V gene: TRBV18; D gene: -; CDR3 DNA: TGTGCCAGCTCACCACAAGCATCCTCCTACGAGCAGTACTTC; CDR3 protein: CASSPQASSYEQYF
J gene: TRBJ2-2; clone size: -; V gene: TRBV19; D gene: TRBD2; CDR3 DNA: TGTGCCAGTAGTGGGCTAGCGGGGGGGCTTACACCCGGGGAGCTGTTTTTT; CDR3 protein: CASSGLAGGLTPGELFF